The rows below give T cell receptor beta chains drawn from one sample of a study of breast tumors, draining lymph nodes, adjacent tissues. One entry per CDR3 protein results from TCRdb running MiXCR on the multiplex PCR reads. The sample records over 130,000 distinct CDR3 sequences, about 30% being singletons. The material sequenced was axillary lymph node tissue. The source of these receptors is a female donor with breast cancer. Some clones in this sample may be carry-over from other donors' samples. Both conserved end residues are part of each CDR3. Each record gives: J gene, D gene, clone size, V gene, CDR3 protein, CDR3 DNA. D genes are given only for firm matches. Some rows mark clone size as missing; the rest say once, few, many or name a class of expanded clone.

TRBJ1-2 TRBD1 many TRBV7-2 CASSGGLDRGAYGYTF TGTGCCAGCAGCGGGGGTTTGGACAGGGGAGCCTATGGCTACACCTTC
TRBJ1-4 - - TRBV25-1 CASSGPTGPNEKLLF TGTGCCAGCAGTGGACCGACAGGCCCTAATGAAAAACTGCTTTTT
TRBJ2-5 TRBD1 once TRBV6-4 CASRPESGGSPQYF TGTGCCAGCAGGCCGGAATCAGGGGGAAGCCCCCAGTACTTC
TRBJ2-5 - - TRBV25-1 CASRDPQIANQETQYF TGTGCCAGCAGAGATCCCCAGATAGCCAACCAAGAGACCCAGTACTTC
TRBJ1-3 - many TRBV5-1 CASSLVSQGTTGNTIYF TGCGCCAGCAGCTTGGTGTCCCAGGGCACAACTGGAAACACCATATATTTT
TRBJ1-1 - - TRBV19 CASSIGGQTMNTEAFF TGTGCCAGTAGTATTGGGGGGCAGACGATGAACACTGAAGCTTTCTTT
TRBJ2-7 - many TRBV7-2 CASNKPGSSYEQYF TGTGCCAGCAACAAGCCGGGTTCCTCCTACGAGCAGTACTTC
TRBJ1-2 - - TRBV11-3 CASSLAGTTTGSQDYGYTF TGTGCCAGCAGCTTAGCGGGAACGACCACCGGTTCGCAGGACTATGGCTACACCTTC
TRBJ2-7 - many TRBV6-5 CASSFRMEGSYEQYF TGTGCCAGCAGTTTCCGAATGGAGGGGTCCTACGAGCAGTACTTC
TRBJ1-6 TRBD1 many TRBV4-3 CASSQGTGAPLNSPLHF TGCGCCAGCAGCCAAGGGACAGGGGCGCCTCTAAATTCACCCCTCCACTTT
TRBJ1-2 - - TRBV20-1 CSVESGGNGSTF TGCAGTGTTGAAAGCGGGGGCAATGGCTCCACCTTC